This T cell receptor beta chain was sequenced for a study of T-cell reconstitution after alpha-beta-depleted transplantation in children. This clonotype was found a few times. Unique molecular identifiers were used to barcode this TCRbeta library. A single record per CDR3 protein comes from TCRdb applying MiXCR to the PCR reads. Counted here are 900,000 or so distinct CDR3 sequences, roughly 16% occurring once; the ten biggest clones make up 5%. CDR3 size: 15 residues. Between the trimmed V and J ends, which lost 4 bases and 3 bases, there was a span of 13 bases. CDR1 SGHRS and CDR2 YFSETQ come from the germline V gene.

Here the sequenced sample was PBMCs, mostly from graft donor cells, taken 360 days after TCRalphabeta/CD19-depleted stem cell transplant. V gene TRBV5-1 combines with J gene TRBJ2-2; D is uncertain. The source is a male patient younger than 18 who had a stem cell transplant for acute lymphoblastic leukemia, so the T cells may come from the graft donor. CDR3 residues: CASSSYTAYTGELFF. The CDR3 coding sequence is TGCGCCAGCAGCAGCTACACGGCATACACCGGGGAGCTGTTTTTT.